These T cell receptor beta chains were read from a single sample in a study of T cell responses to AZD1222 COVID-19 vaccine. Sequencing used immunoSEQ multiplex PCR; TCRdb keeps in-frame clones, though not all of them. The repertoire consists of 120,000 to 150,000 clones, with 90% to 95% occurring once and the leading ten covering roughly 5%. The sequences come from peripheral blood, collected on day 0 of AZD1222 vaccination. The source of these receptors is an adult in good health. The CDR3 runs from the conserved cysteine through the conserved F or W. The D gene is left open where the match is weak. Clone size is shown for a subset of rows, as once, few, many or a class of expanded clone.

CASSLVGTEQYF,TGTGCCAGCAGTTTAGTAGGGACCGAGCAGTACTTC,NA,TRBJ2-7,TRBV12-3/TRBV12-4,NA
CSVEAPGQGRTEAFF,TGCAGCGTTGAAGCCCCGGGACAGGGAAGAACTGAAGCTTTCTTT,TRBD1,TRBJ1-1,TRBV29-1,NA
CASSPGLGQPQHF,TGTGCCAGTAGTCCGGGGCTTGGTCAGCCCCAGCATTTT,NA,TRBJ1-5,TRBV19,NA
CASSPGTGVNTEAFF,TGTGCCAGCAGCCCTGGGACAGGGGTGAACACTGAAGCTTTCTTT,TRBD1,TRBJ1-1,TRBV5-6,NA
CASSFGQALGNTIYF,TGCGCCAGCAGCTTCGGGCAGGCCTTAGGGAACACCATATATTTT,NA,TRBJ1-3,TRBV5-1,NA
CATSKDSISLGGANVLTF,TGTGCCACCAGCAAGGACAGCATCTCCCTCGGGGGGGCCAACGTCCTGACTTTC,NA,TRBJ2-6,TRBV15,NA
CASSQLNAGTGQETQYF,TGCGCCAGCAGCCAACTAAACGCTGGGACAGGCCAAGAGACCCAGTACTTC,TRBD1,TRBJ2-5,TRBV4-1,NA
CASRSGGGTEAFF,TGTGCCAGCAGGTCGGGGGGGGGCACTGAAGCTTTCTTT,NA,TRBJ1-1,TRBV7-2,once
CAGGPRAKTYNEQFF,TGTGCCGGTGGTCCCCGAGCAAAAACCTACAATGAGCAGTTCTTC,NA,TRBJ2-1,TRBV19,NA
CASNGLTDTQYF,TGTGCCAGCAATGGACTCACAGATACGCAGTATTTT,NA,TRBJ2-3,TRBV5-6,NA
CASSYRWTEQAFF,TGTGCCAGCAGTTACCGCTGGACGGAACAAGCTTTCTTT,NA,TRBJ1-1,TRBV6-5,NA
CATSSVGASTDTQYF,TGTGCCACCTCGTCAGTCGGGGCTAGCACAGATACGCAGTATTTT,NA,TRBJ2-3,TRBV6-4,NA
CASSGRGTDTQYF,TGTGCCAGTAGCGGCCGAGGAACAGATACGCAGTATTTT,NA,TRBJ2-3,TRBV19,NA
CASSQDPTGGEKLFF,TGTGCCAGCAGCCAAGACCCTACAGGGGGAGAAAAACTGTTTTTT,TRBD1,TRBJ1-4,TRBV4-2,NA
CATSRDRGRGQPQHF,TGTGCCACCAGCAGAGATAGGGGCAGGGGACAGCCCCAGCATTTT,NA,TRBJ1-5,TRBV15,NA
CASTPAGLNGYGYTF,TGTGCCAGCACCCCCGCGGGCCTAAACGGCTATGGCTACACCTTC,NA,TRBJ1-2,TRBV6-2/TRBV6-3,NA
CASSLGDGAGELFF,TGCGCCAGCAGCTTGGGGGACGGGGCCGGGGAGCTGTTTTTT,NA,TRBJ2-2,TRBV5-1,NA
CASSHARLAGATDTQYF,TGTGCCAGCAGCCATGCCCGGTTAGCGGGGGCCACAGATACGCAGTATTTT,TRBD2,TRBJ2-3,TRBV3-1/TRBV3-2,NA
CASGFRMGTEAFF,TGTGCTAGTGGTTTCAGGATGGGAACTGAAGCTTTCTTT,NA,TRBJ1-1,TRBV12-5,NA
CASSPGSGNTIYF,TGTGCCAGCAGTCCAGGGTCTGGAAACACCATATATTTT,NA,TRBJ1-3,TRBV9,once
CASSQEFRVEWNTIYF,TGCGCCAGCAGCCAAGAATTCAGGGTCGAGTGGAACACCATATATTTT,NA,TRBJ1-3,TRBV4-1,NA
CASSQGQGAGETQYF,TGCGCCAGCAGCCAAGGACAGGGGGCAGGGGAGACCCAGTACTTC,TRBD1,TRBJ2-5,TRBV4-1,NA
CASGTLSDLPHPYNSPLHF,TGTGCTAGTGGTACCCTGTCAGACCTGCCTCACCCTTATAATTCACCCCTCCACTTT,NA,TRBJ1-6,TRBV12-5,NA
CASFREQNNEQFF,TGTGCCAGCTTCCGGGAGCAGAACAATGAGCAGTTCTTC,NA,TRBJ2-1,TRBV2,NA
CASSEVTGGRPYEQYF,TGTGCCAGCAGTGAAGTTACCGGGGGGCGTCCCTACGAGCAGTACTTC,NA,TRBJ2-7,TRBV6-4,NA
CASSLVGGRVYNEQFF,TGTGCCAGCAGCTTAGTGGGCGGGAGGGTCTACAATGAGCAGTTCTTC,TRBD2,TRBJ2-1,TRBV7-9,NA
CASSQERHLMNTEAFF,TGCGCCAGCAGCCAAGAGAGGCATCTCATGAACACTGAAGCTTTCTTT,NA,TRBJ1-1,TRBV4-3,NA
CASSLEANQPQHF,TGTGCCAGCAGCTTAGAAGCTAATCAGCCCCAGCATTTT,NA,TRBJ1-5,TRBV7-2,NA
CASSKTWGYSNQPQHF,TGTGCCAGCAGCAAAACCTGGGGGTATAGCAATCAGCCCCAGCATTTT,NA,TRBJ1-5,TRBV7-2,NA
CASSLSIGSTEAFF,TGTGCCAGCAGCTTATCTATTGGGAGCACTGAAGCTTTCTTT,NA,TRBJ1-1,TRBV7-9,NA
CASSQTYEQYF,TGTGCCAGCAGCCAAACCTACGAGCAGTACTTC,NA,TRBJ2-7,TRBV14,few
CASTIARDNQPQHF,TGTGCCAGCACCATCGCCAGGGACAATCAGCCCCAGCATTTT,NA,TRBJ1-5,TRBV2,NA
CASSKRDSADTQYF,TGTGCCAGCAGCAAGCGGGATTCGGCAGATACGCAGTATTTT,TRBD2,TRBJ2-3,TRBV11-3,NA
CASRGSGNSPLHF,TGTGCCAGCAGAGGCTCGGGGAATTCACCCCTCCACTTT,NA,TRBJ1-6,TRBV12-3/TRBV12-4,once
CASSASRANSPLHF,TGTGCCAGCAGCGCCTCGAGGGCTAATTCACCCCTCCACTTT,NA,TRBJ1-6,TRBV7-8,NA
CASSQDHEFTSYNEQFF,TGCGCCAGCAGCCAAGATCATGAGTTCACCTCCTACAATGAGCAGTTCTTC,NA,TRBJ2-1,TRBV4-1,NA
CASSPQGASNQPQHF,TGTGCCAGCTCACCGCAGGGGGCGAGCAATCAGCCCCAGCATTTT,TRBD1,TRBJ1-5,TRBV18,few
CASKPWGAGSTDTQYF,TGTGCCAGCAAACCCTGGGGGGCAGGTAGCACAGATACGCAGTATTTT,NA,TRBJ2-3,TRBV27,once
CASSQDEGSPLHF,TGCGCCAGCAGCCAAGACGAGGGTTCACCCCTCCACTTT,NA,TRBJ1-6,TRBV4-3,NA
CASSLLAYNTGELFF,TGTGCCAGCAGCTTACTAGCGTATAACACCGGGGAGCTGTTTTTT,NA,TRBJ2-2,TRBV7-6,NA
CASSSPGQNSGELFF,TGTGCCAGCTCATCACCGGGACAGAATTCCGGGGAGCTGTTTTTT,TRBD1,TRBJ2-2,TRBV18,many
CASSQKGQWPQHF,TGTGCCAGCAGCCAAAAGGGACAATGGCCCCAGCATTTT,NA,TRBJ1-5,TRBV3-1/TRBV3-2,NA
CASRRQGTTYEQYF,TGCGCCAGCAGAAGGCAGGGGACGACCTACGAGCAGTACTTC,NA,TRBJ2-7,TRBV5-1,NA